These 10 T cell receptor beta chains came from one sample sequenced in a study. MiXCR, run by TCRdb on the RT-PCR reads, gives a single entry per CDR3 protein. The sample has about 700,000 distinct CDR3 sequences, about 14% seen once. The sequencing sample was made of memory CD4+ T cells from blood. These receptor sequences come from a female donor in good health, serving as a healthy control.

The chain links TRBV5-4 to TRBJ2-7; 7 nucleotides agree with TRBD1. V lost 4 bases, J lost 2 bases, and 9 bases stayed unmatched. This CDR3 has 15 residues. Germline values: CDR1 SGHNT, CDR2 YYREEE (reference sequence). This CDR3 is CASSGDTGVAYEQYF. The DNA for the CDR3 is TGTGCCAGCAGCGGAGACACAGGGGTCGCCTACGAGCAGTACTTC.

Many counts were recorded for this clonotype. The chain joins TRBV20-1 to TRBJ2-1, with D maybe TRBD2 (5 bases). In germline, CDR1 is DFQATT, CDR2 SNEGSKA (reference sequence). V lost 3 bases, J lost 1 base, and 7 bases lay in between. The CDR3 is 13 amino acids. The CDR3 bases are TGCAGTGCTAGCCGGGAATCCTACAATGAGCAGTTCTTC. Encoded protein: CSASRESYNEQFF.

A few counts support this clonotype. This rearrangement joins TRBV7-2 to TRBJ2-1, with a weak D call TRBD1 (5 bases). The germline V gene has CDR1 SGHTA and CDR2 FQGNSA. This CDR3 is built from 13 residues. Between the trimmed V and J ends, which lost 5 bases and 7 bases, there was a span of 12 bases. CDR3 coding DNA: TGTGCCAGCAGCCCCCAACGGACAAATGAGCAGTTCTTC. It specifies CASSPQRTNEQFF. The whole variable domain, remainder taken from reference TRBV7-2 and TRBJ2-1, is GAGVSQSPSNKVTEKGKDVELRCDPISGHTALYWYRQSLGQGLEFLIYFQGNSAPDKSGLPSDRFSAERTGGSVSTLTIQRTQQEDSAVYLCASSPQRTNEQFFGPGTRLTVL.

The genes are TRBV18 and TRBJ2-1, with TRBD2 matching over 13 bases. The CDR3 contains 15 residues. V gave up 5 bases and J gave up 7 bases; unmatched junction bases: 5. CDR1 and CDR2 from the germline V gene are KGHSH and LQKENI. CDR3 sequence (DNA): TGTGCCAGCTCAACCGGGACTAGCGGGATGAATGAGCAGTTCTTC. Its translation: CASSTGTSGMNEQFF.

This clonotype was detected ten times or more. The chain uses TRBV10-2 and TRBJ2-5; the D is unclear. The V end was cut by 4 bases, the J end by 4 bases, with 10 bases between. CDR1 is WSHSY, CDR2 SAAADI, per germline. CDR3 length equals 13 residues. The CDR3 here is CASSGTARETQYF. Here the CDR3 DNA reads TGCGCCAGCAGTGGGACCGCTCGAGAGACCCAGTACTTC.

The table lists this clonotype with a few counts. The J gene is TRBJ1-6, the V gene TRBV12-3 or TRBV12-4; a possible D gene is TRBD1 (6 bases). Trimming shortened V by 5 bases and J by 16 bases, and 21 bases separated the two germline ends. The CDR3 spans 14 residues. The CDR3 reads CASSLQGTQDILHF. CDR3 nucleotides: TGTGCCAGCAGTCTTCAGGGGACCCAAGACATTCTCCACTTT.

This clonotype was observed many times. The gene calls are TRBV6-2 or TRBV6-3 and TRBJ1-2; TRBD1 is a possible D gene (5 bases). V was shortened by 7 bases and J by 4 bases, with 13 bases between the two germline ends. Germline CDR1 MNHEY, CDR2 SVGEGT. This CDR3 region has 13 residues. CDR3 loop: CASNEGDVYGYTF. CDR3 DNA sequence: TGTGCCAGCAACGAAGGGGACGTCTATGGCTACACCTTC.

This clonotype was seen a few times. The chain recombines TRBV28 with TRBJ1-2, with D tentatively TRBD1 (6 bases). The CDR3 sequence is 14 residues long. Trimming pared 6 bases from V and 5 bases from J, leaving 16 bases between. CDR1 is MDHEN, CDR2 SYDVKM, per germline. In DNA, the CDR3 is TGTGCCAGCAGAGATAGAGGGGGGCCTTATGGCTACACCTTC. Its protein product is CASRDRGGPYGYTF.

V is TRBV20-1 and J is TRBJ1-1, with D maybe TRBD1 (5 bases). With 3 bases removed from V and 5 bases from J, the gap between germline ends came to 13 bases. This CDR3 comprises 13 residues. Germline values: CDR1 DFQATT, CDR2 SNEGSKA (reference sequence). DNA for the CDR3: TGCAGTGCTAGGACAGATATTGTTACTGAAGCTTTCTTT. Its translation: CSARTDIVTEAFF.

J is TRBJ1-4 and V is TRBV5-1, with D possibly matching TRBD1 (6 bases). Trimming left V 3 bases short and J 5 bases short, with 17 bases between. In germline, CDR1 is SGHRS, CDR2 YFSETQ. This CDR3 region has 16 residues. The DNA of the CDR3 is TGCGCCAGCAGCTGGGGAAGAGGACAGACGAATGAAAAACTGTTTTTT. Protein product: CASSWGRGQTNEKLFF.